This T cell receptor (beta chain) was identified in a study of blood T cell repertoires in COVID-19. At the level of the study: Samples representing acute and convalescent COVID-19 were sourced from the United States, Italy and Spain. T cells, B-cell-depleted T cells, or PBMCs supplied cDNA or gDNA.

The CDR3 is made up of 15 amino acids. V was pared by 4 bases and J by 2 bases, with 15 bases between. The authors' processing: Using reference gene primer amplification, nucleated cell counts were estimated. Method: immunoSEQ multiplex PCR; TCRdb's copy keeps in-frame clones and lacks some. V and J calls and clone size come straight from that table; D and trimming were deduced from the DNA. The table shows just under 55,000 clones, with more than 85% occurring only once. The chain is built from TRBV6-7 and TRBJ2-7; D is possibly TRBD1 (6 bases). TRBV6-7 is sorted into the ORF group, with uncertain function. Sequences were obtained from peripheral blood. The TCR comes from a man aged 45-65 years with acute or convalescent COVID-19. CDR3 nucleotides: TGTGCCAGCAGTTTCAGGTCAGGGGTAACCTACGAGCAGTACTTC. Translation: CASSFRSGVTYEQYF.